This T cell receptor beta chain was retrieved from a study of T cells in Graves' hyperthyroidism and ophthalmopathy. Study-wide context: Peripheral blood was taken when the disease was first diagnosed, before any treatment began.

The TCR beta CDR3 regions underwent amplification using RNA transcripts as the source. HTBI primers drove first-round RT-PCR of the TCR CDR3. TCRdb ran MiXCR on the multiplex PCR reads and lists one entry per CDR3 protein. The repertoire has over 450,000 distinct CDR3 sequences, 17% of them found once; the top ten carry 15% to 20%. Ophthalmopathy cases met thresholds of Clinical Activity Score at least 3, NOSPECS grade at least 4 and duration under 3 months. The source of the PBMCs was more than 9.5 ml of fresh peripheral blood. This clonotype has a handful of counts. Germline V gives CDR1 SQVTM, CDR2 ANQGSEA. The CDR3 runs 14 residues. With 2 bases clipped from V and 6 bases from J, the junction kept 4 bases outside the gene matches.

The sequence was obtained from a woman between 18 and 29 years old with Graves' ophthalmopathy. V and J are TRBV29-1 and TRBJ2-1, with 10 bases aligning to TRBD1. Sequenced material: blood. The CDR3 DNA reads TGCAGCGTTGAACGTGGACAGGGGGGCAATGAGCAGTTCTTC. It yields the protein CSVERGQGGNEQFF.